This T cell receptor (beta chain) comes out of a study of T-cell memory formation after mild COVID-19. Across the study: Largely donor-specific TCR clusters were found.

Study outcomes and limitations: Day 15 to 85 contracting clones showed balanced CD4/CD8; day 15 to 37 expanders favored CD4+. Second-wave clones with a day 37 peak had unconfirmed SARS-CoV-2 specificity. CD4+ contracting clones lay mainly in CM and EM, CD8+ ones in EMRA.

For this clonotype: Its antigen is undetermined.

TCRdb recomputed calls from the 5' RACE reads with MiXCR, one row per CDR3 protein. The top ten hold around 12% of the sample, which has 450,000 to 650,000 distinct CDR3 sequences, roughly 20% seen once. The CDR3 covers 15 residues. Germline CDR1 is MNHNS and CDR2 is SASEGT. V was trimmed by 6 bases and J by 0 bases, leaving 12 bases between them. This sequence originates from an adult woman who had mild COVID-19 (a few samples of this study predate the infection). Cell type and time point are not known. The chain combines TRBV6-1 with TRBJ2-1; maybe TRBD2 (5 bases). Sequenced: PBMCs or a T cell subset sorted from them (not recorded which). The CDR3 nucleotides are TGTGCCAGCAGGGAGCGGTCCCGCTCCTACAATGAGCAGTTCTTC. It yields the protein CASRERSRSYNEQFF.